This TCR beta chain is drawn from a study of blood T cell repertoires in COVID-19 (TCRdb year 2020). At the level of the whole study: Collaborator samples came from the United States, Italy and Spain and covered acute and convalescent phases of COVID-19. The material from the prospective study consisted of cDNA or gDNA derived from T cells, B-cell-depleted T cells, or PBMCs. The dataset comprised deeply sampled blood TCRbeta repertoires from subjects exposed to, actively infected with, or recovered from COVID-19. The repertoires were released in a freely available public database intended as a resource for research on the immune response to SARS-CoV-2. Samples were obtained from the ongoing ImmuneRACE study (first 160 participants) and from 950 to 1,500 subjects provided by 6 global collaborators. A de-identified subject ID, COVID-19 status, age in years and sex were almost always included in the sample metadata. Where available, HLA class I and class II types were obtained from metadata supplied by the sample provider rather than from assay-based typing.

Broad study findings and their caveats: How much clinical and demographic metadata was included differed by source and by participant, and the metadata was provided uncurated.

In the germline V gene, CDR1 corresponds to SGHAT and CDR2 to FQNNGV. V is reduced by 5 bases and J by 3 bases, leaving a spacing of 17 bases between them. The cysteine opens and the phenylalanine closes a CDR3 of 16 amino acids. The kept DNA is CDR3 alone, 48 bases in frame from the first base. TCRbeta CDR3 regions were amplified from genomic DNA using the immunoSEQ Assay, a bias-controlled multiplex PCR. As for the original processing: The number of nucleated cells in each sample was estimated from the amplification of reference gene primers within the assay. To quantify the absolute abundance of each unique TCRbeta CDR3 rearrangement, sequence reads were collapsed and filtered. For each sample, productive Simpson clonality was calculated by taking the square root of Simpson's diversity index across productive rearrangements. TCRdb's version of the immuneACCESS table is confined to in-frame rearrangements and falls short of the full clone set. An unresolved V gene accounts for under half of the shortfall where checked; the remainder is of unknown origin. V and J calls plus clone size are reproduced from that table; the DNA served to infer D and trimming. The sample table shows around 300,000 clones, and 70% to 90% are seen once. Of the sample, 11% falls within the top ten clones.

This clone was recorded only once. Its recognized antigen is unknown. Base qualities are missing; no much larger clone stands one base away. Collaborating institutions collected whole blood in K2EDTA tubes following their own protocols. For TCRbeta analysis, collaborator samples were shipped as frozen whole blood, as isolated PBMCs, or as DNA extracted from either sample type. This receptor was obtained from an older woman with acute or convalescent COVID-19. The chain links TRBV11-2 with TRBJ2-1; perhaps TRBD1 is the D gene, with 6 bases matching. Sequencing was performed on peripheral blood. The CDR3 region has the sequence CASSPGHLDLYNEQFF. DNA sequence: TGTGCCAGCAGCCCGGGACACCTCGACCTCTACAATGAGCAGTTCTTC. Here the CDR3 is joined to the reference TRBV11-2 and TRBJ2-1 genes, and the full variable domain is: EAGVAQSPRYKIIEKRQSVAFWCNPISGHATLYWYQQILGQGPKLLIQFQNNGVVDDSQLPKDRFSAERLKGVDSTLKIQPAKLEDSAVYLCASSPGHLDLYNEQFFGPGTRLTVL.